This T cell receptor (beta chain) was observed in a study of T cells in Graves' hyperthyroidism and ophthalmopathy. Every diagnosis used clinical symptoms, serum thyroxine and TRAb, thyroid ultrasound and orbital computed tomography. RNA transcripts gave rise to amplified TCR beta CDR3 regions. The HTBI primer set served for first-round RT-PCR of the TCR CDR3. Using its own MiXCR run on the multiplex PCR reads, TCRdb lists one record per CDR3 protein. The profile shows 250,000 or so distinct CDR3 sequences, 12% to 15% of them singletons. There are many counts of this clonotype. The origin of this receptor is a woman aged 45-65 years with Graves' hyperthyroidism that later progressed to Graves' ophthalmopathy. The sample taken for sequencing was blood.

The CDR3 loop reads CASSLDRAIYEQYF. The CDR3 DNA reads as TGTGCCAGCAGTTTGGACAGGGCCATCTACGAGCAGTACTTC. The V call is TRBV27, the J call TRBJ2-7, with TRBD1 matching 8 bases. The CDR3 consists of 14 residues. Germline trimming cut 3 bases from V and 3 bases from J; bases unmatched to any gene: 4. Germline V gene data show CDR1 as MNHEY and CDR2 as SMNVEV (reference sequence).